These 12 T cell receptor beta chains came from one sample sequenced in a study of OX40 agonist ivuxolimab in advanced cancers. The table came from immunoSEQ multiplex PCR; TCRdb's copy has only in-frame clones and leaves some out. The sample carries about 73,000 clones, around 86% recorded once. This sample comprised CD4+ or CD8+ T cells sorted from blood, obtained in a trial of the OX40 agonist ivuxolimab. The receptors were sampled from an adult with an advanced solid tumor such as melanoma, head and neck, liver or kidney cancer.

CDR3 nucleotide sequence: TGTGCCAGCAGCCCACAGGGGCCCCTTAACTATGGCTACACCTTC. It translates to CASSPQGPLNYGYTF. J is TRBJ1-2 and V is TRBV7-2; the match to TRBD1 covers 7 bases. The length of the CDR3 is 15 residues. The germline gives CDR1 SGHTA, CDR2 FQGNSA. With 5 bases clipped from V and 1 base from J, the junction kept 7 bases outside the gene matches.

The CDR3 is CASSFQGTAGNTIYF. The CDR3, as DNA: TGTGCCAGCAGCTTCCAGGGTACGGCTGGAAACACCATATATTTT. This rearrangement joins TRBV7-2 to TRBJ1-3; the D gene is possibly TRBD1 (5 bases). The V and J ends lost 3 bases and 2 bases respectively, with 11 bases between them. The germline gives CDR1 SGHTA, CDR2 FQGNSA. The CDR3 runs to 15 residues.

This clone is a singleton in its sample. This sequence joins TRBV27 and TRBJ2-5, with TRBD2 identical over 10 bases. CDR1 is MNHEY, CDR2 SMNVEV, per germline (reference sequence). V gave up 8 bases and J gave up 4 bases; unmatched junction bases: 13. There are 16 residues in the CDR3. CDR3: CASGPLWTSGLETQYF. As DNA, the CDR3 is TGTGCCAGCGGCCCTTTGTGGACTAGCGGTTTAGAGACCCAGTACTTC.

The chain recombines TRBV19 with TRBJ1-1; D possibly corresponds to TRBD1 (5 bases). Deletions cut 1 base from V and 0 bases from J, with 18 bases between. The CDR3 is 18 residues long. The germline CDR1 and CDR2 sequences are LNHDA and SQIVND (reference sequence). CDR3 in DNA: TGTGCCAGTAGTATAGGGGCTGGGGGATGGGGATTGAACACTGAAGCTTTCTTT. It translates to CASSIGAGGWGLNTEAFF.

V and J are TRBV18 and TRBJ2-3; no firm D call. CDR1 and CDR2 from the germline V gene are KGHSH and LQKENI. V shed 0 bases and J shed 4 bases, with 11 bases lying between them. The CDR3 runs 15 residues. The CDR3 DNA follows: TGTGCCAGCTCACCACCAGGGATCGTGGCAGATACGCAGTATTTT. As protein: CASSPPGIVADTQYF.

This clone was picked up a small number of times. V gene TRBV30 combines with J gene TRBJ1-1; D gene unclear. Germline values: CDR1 GTSNPN, CDR2 SVGIG (reference sequence). Trimming left V 0 bases short and J 1 base short, with 6 bases between. The CDR3 contains 13 residues. DNA of the CDR3: TGTGCCTGGAGTGTACACAGGAACACTGAAGCTTTCTTT. It specifies CAWSVHRNTEAFF. The full variable domain, rest sourced from reference TRBV30 and TRBJ1-1, is SQTIHQWPATLVQPVGSPLSLECTVEGTSNPNLYWYRQAAGRGLQLLFYSVGIGQISSEVPQNLSASRPQDRQFILSSKKLLLSDSGFYLCAWSVHRNTEAFFGQGTRLTVV.

In the case of this clone: A junction end diverges from the germline sequence, so it may reflect a read error. The V and J genes are TRBV5-1 and TRBJ2-7, with 10 bases lining up with TRBD1. Per germline, CDR1 SGHRS and CDR2 YFSETQ. The CDR3 is made up of 14 amino acids. The CDR3 protein is CASRLGTGEYGQYF. In nucleotides, the CDR3 is TGCGCCAGCCGACTTGGGACAGGGGAATACGGGCAGTACTTC.

In DNA form, the CDR3 reads TGTGCCAGCAGATCGCCGAGCAATCAGCCCCAGCATTTT. This translates into CASRSPSNQPQHF. The V gene is TRBV6-5, the J gene TRBJ1-5, with D unresolved. The CDR3 has 13 amino acids. Germline V gene data show CDR1 as MNHEY and CDR2 as SVGAGI. Trimming pared 6 bases from V and 1 base from J, leaving 7 bases between.

The J gene is TRBJ2-5, the V gene TRBV6-5; 14 nucleotides line up with TRBD2. The length of the CDR3 is 16 residues. The V gene's germline CDR1 is MNHEY and CDR2 SVGAGI. V trimming: 2 bases; J trimming: 5 bases; junction bases outside the gene matches: 4. CDR3: CASSYRLAGGWETQYF. The CDR3 region has the DNA TGTGCCAGCAGTTACAGACTAGCGGGGGGGTGGGAGACCCAGTACTTC.

The V and J genes are TRBV28 and TRBJ1-5, with a tentative D call TRBD1 (6 bases). The germline gives CDR1 MDHEN, CDR2 SYDVKM. V was pared by 10 bases and J by 9 bases, with 19 bases between. This CDR3 region has 13 residues. The DNA for the CDR3 is TGTGCCACCTATGCGGACAGTAAGAGGCCCCAGCATTTT. Translating it yields CATYADSKRPQHF. Looking up the rest from reference TRBV28 and TRBJ1-5 gives the full variable domain: DVKVTQSSRYLVKRTGEKVFLECVQDMDHENMFWYRQDPGLGLRLIYFSYDVKMKEKGDIPEGYSVSREKKERFSLILESASTNQTSMYLCATYADSKRPQHFGDGTRLSIL.

The chain carries TRBV15 and TRBJ2-7, with unresolved D. The ends were cut back, 3 bases at V and 0 bases at J, with 12 bases in the middle. CDR3 length equals 15 residues. Germline V gene sequence: CDR1 LNHNV, CDR2 YYDKDF (reference sequence). This chain's CDR3 is CATSSQISSSYEQYF. The CDR3 DNA follows: TGTGCCACCAGCAGTCAAATCAGTAGCTCCTACGAGCAGTACTTC. Full variable domain (rest looked up from reference TRBV15 and TRBJ2-7): DAMVIQNPRYQVTQFGKPVTLSCSQTLNHNVMYWYQQKSSQAPKLLFHYYDKDFNNEADTPDNFQSRRPNTSFCFLDIRSPGLGDTAMYLCATSSQISSSYEQYFGPGTRLTVT.

The chain recombines TRBV19 with TRBJ2-3; 9 nucleotides match TRBD2. CDR3 length equals 16 residues. CDR1 and CDR2 (germline): LNHDA, SQIVND (reference sequence). After removal of 5 bases from V and 2 bases from J, the junction contained 8 bases not matched to a gene. The CDR3 nucleotides are TGTGCCAGTAGTGGAGTTTCTAGCGGGGACACAGATACGCAGTATTTT. It codes for CASSGVSSGDTDTQYF.